This T cell receptor beta chain was identified during a study of control samples from healthy donors and cancer patients. V lost 1 base and J 0 bases, leaving 7 bases between the germline ends. From germline, CDR1 is LGHDT and CDR2 YNNKEL (reference sequence). This CDR3 contains 15 residues. Some clones are missing from TCRdb's copy, which holds only in-frame ones; the method was immunoSEQ multiplex PCR. The repertoire consists of 150,000 to 200,000 clones, with 70% to 90% occurring once and the leading ten covering 12%. The chain carries TRBV3-1 (or the pseudogene TRBV3-2) and TRBJ2-1; possibly TRBD2 for D (5 bases). Sequencing input: blood. The origin of this receptor is a man aged 30 to 45 in good health. CDR3 residues: CASSQGAGSYNEQFF. Here the CDR3 DNA reads TGTGCCAGCAGCCAAGGGGCGGGCTCCTACAATGAGCAGTTCTTC.